This TCR beta chain originates from a study of CD8 T cells in ankylosing spondylitis. Study-level points and caveats: It appeared that ankylosing spondylitis blood was characterized by a TCR beta motif of seven or eight highly homologous variants. Clones linked to the disease showed a CD8+ phenotype. They occurred at relatively low frequencies in peripheral blood. Reports say disease-linked clones showed up significantly more in matched ankylosing spondylitis synovial fluid.

Points on this clonotype: Its specificity is not known.

V lost 0 bases, J lost 7 bases, and 12 bases stayed unmatched. This CDR3 contains 17 residues. Germline CDR1 is DFQATT and CDR2 is SNEGSKA (reference sequence). Scientists made TCR beta libraries using quantitative 5'-RACE with molecular barcodes. TCRdb re-analysed the 5' RACE reads in MiXCR, keeping a single row per CDR3 protein. The table lists some 150,000 distinct CDR3 sequences, about 42% of them singletons. This sequence originates from a male donor with ankylosing spondylitis. The chain uses TRBV20-1 and TRBJ1-6, with 7 bases aligning to TRBD1. Sequenced input: synovial fluid, either unsorted or a sorted T cell fraction (not recorded which). Here the CDR3 DNA reads TGCAGTGCTAGAGACCTACCCACCTCAGGGGGGAATTCACCCCTCCACTTT. This codes for CSARDLPTSGGNSPLHF.